A single sample is the source of the 22 T cell receptor beta chains below, sequenced in a study of beta chain features in type 1 diabetes. The study, taken as a whole, reports: All four CD4+ subsets of Type 1 diabetes patients contained TCRB CDR3s that were moderately but significantly shorter.

Every isolated RNA sample was fully reverse transcribed, so sequencing captured expressed TCRB transcripts. Libraries were prepared by immunoSEQ multiplex PCR; TCRdb keeps only in-frame clonotypes and omits some of them. The table has around 100,000 clones, roughly 28% seen once. No antigen has been identified for these receptors. Sequencing used central memory CD4+ T cells from blood. Receptors originate from a woman aged 18-35 years with type 1 diabetes.

This sequence joins TRBV2 and TRBJ1-4, with TRBD1 matching 8 bases. Trimming cost V 2 bases and J 8 bases; bases outside gene matches: 7. This CDR3 is built from 15 residues. CDR1 and CDR2 (germline): SNHLY, FYNNEI. CDR3 loop: CASSEMGTGGEKLFF. The CDR3 DNA sequence: TGTGCCAGCAGTGAAATGGGGACAGGCGGAGAAAAACTGTTTTTT.

This clone was seen more than once but under ten times. The chain combines TRBV30 with TRBJ1-2; 7 bases align to TRBD1. J gave up 0 bases and V 5 bases, and 6 bases lay outside the gene matches. Germline CDR1 reads GTSNPN; CDR2 reads SVGIG (reference sequence). CDR3 length: 14 amino acids. The CDR3 sequence: CAWSRTGPNYGYTF. CDR3 bases: TGTGCCTGGTCCCGGACAGGACCTAACTATGGCTACACCTTC.

The V and J genes are TRBV11-2 and TRBJ1-1; no clear D gene. V was shortened by 9 bases and J by 1 base, with 9 bases between the two germline ends. This CDR3 region has 12 residues. Looked up from germline, CDR1 is SGHAT and CDR2 is FQNNGV. The chain's CDR3 is CASGRRNTEAFF. The CDR3 DNA reads TGTGCCAGTGGGAGAAGGAACACTGAAGCTTTCTTT. Using reference TRBV11-2 and TRBJ1-1 for the parts outside the CDR3, the full variable domain is EAGVAQSPRYKIIEKRQSVAFWCNPISGHATLYWYQQILGQGPKLLIQFQNNGVVDDSQLPKDRFSAERLKGVDSTLKIQPAKLEDSAVYLCASGRRNTEAFFGQGTRLTVV.

The genes are TRBV7-9 and TRBJ1-2; D possibly corresponds to TRBD1 (5 bases). Germline V gene sequence: CDR1 SEHNR, CDR2 FQNEAQ (reference sequence). CDR3 size: 12 residues. V was pared by 5 bases and J by 5 bases, with 9 bases between. CDR3 residues: CASSGAWYGYTF. The DNA of the CDR3 is TGTGCCAGCAGCGGGGCCTGGTATGGCTACACCTTC.

The chain uses TRBV30 and TRBJ2-7; tentatively, D is TRBD1 (6 bases). Germline lookup yields CDR1 GTSNPN and CDR2 SVGIG (reference sequence). This CDR3 has 13 amino acids. The germline V and J ends were trimmed by 2 bases and 0 bases, with 8 bases remaining between them. In DNA form, the CDR3 reads TGTGCCTGGAGTCGGACAGTCTCCTACGAGCAGTACTTC. It yields the protein CAWSRTVSYEQYF.

This clone has only one observation. V is TRBV18 and J is TRBJ2-1; 7 bases map to TRBD1. This CDR3 spans 16 amino acids. V lost 3 bases, J lost 6 bases, and 11 bases stayed unmatched. In germline, CDR1 is KGHSH, CDR2 LQKENI. The DNA for the CDR3 is TGTGCCAGCTCACCTAGGGACAGCCAAAGGGTCAATGAGCAGTTCTTC. Translating it yields CASSPRDSQRVNEQFF.

This chain joins TRBV28 and TRBJ2-3; no clear D. The CDR3 spans 13 residues. The V end lost 4 bases, the J end lost 4 bases, and 9 bases lay between the germline ends. Germline-derived CDR1 and CDR2 are MDHEN and SYDVKM. In DNA form, the CDR3 reads TGTGCCAGCAGTTCCCCCGAGCCAGATACGCAGTATTTT. Translating it yields CASSSPEPDTQYF.

The chain recombines TRBV30 with TRBJ2-3, with 7 bases fitting TRBD1. The CDR3 runs 14 residues. Germline V gene sequence: CDR1 GTSNPN, CDR2 SVGIG (reference sequence). With 5 bases clipped from V and 7 bases from J, the junction kept 12 bases outside the gene matches. As DNA, the CDR3 is TGTGCCTGGGACAGGGAATTTGAAAGGAATACGCAGTATTTT. Translation: CAWDREFERNTQYF.

This clone has only a few counts. The rearrangement uses TRBV30 and TRBJ2-1; TRBD2 aligns across 8 bases. The CDR3 sequence is 15 residues long. With V trimmed by 0 bases and J by 3 bases, 4 bases remained unmatched. The V gene's germline CDR1 is GTSNPN and CDR2 SVGIG (reference sequence). CDR3 amino acids: CAWSVAGGVYNEQFF. The CDR3 DNA follows: TGTGCCTGGAGTGTGGCGGGGGGCGTCTACAATGAGCAGTTCTTC.

The rearrangement links TRBV4-1 to TRBJ2-1; TRBD2 agrees at 9 bases. Looked up from germline, CDR1 is MGHRA and CDR2 is YSYEKL. The trim removed 0 bases at V and 7 bases at J, leaving 10 bases unmatched. The CDR3 runs to 17 residues. This CDR3 is CASSQEGGRAPSNEQFF. CDR3 bases: TGCGCCAGCAGCCAAGAAGGCGGGAGGGCCCCTTCGAATGAGCAGTTCTTC.

This clone showed up just a few times. The CDR3 sequence: CASSSPGQYTGELFF. The CDR3 region has the DNA TGTGCCAGCAGCTCTCCGGGACAGTACACCGGGGAGCTGTTTTTT. The rearrangement links TRBV7-3 to TRBJ2-2, with 7 bases aligning to TRBD1. Germline V lookup: CDR1 SGHTA, CDR2 FQGTGA. The CDR3 spans 15 residues. Unmatched junction bases numbered 5, after V lost 4 bases and J lost 3 bases.

This CDR3 is CASSTQLAGGFGEQFF. DNA for the CDR3: TGTGCCAGCAGCACCCAACTAGCGGGAGGGTTCGGTGAGCAGTTCTTC. V is TRBV7-7 and J is TRBJ2-1; 13 bases map to TRBD2. Looked up from germline, CDR1 is SSHAT and CDR2 is FNYEAQ (reference sequence). The CDR3 has 16 residues. The V gene end was trimmed by 5 bases and the J gene end by 9 bases; junction bases not matched to a gene: 10.

This clone was observed a few times. The chain combines TRBV27 with TRBJ2-2; 7 bases map to TRBD2. The CDR3 is made up of 15 amino acids. Germline CDR1 and CDR2: MNHEY and SMNVEV (reference sequence). J lost 4 bases, V lost 4 bases, and 6 bases had no gene match. CDR3 bases: TGTGCCAGCAGTTCTTGGGGGGGAGGCACCGGGGAGCTGTTTTTT. Protein: CASSSWGGGTGELFF.

The chain combines TRBV5-1 with TRBJ2-2; the D is unclear. The CDR3 loop spans 13 amino acids. The germline V and J ends were trimmed by 0 bases and 6 bases, with 6 bases remaining between them. Germline V gives CDR1 SGHRS, CDR2 YFSETQ. In DNA, the CDR3 is TGCGCCAGCAGCTTGGATTCCGCCGGGGAGCTGTTTTTT. It yields the protein CASSLDSAGELFF.

This chain joins TRBV4-3 and TRBJ2-1; unclear D gene. V lost 0 bases and J lost 0, with 9 bases in between. Germline V gene lookup returns CDR1 LGHNA and CDR2 YSLEER. There are 16 residues in the CDR3. CDR3: CASSQEAALSYNEQFF. The CDR3, as DNA: TGCGCCAGCAGCCAAGAGGCGGCCCTCTCCTACAATGAGCAGTTCTTC.

The gene calls are TRBV9 and TRBJ2-3; 8 nucleotides line up with TRBD1. Germline V lookup: CDR1 SGDLS, CDR2 YYNGEE. The V and J ends lost 3 bases and 4 bases, in that order; junction bases with no gene match: 16. The CDR3 loop spans 18 amino acids. The CDR3 DNA follows: TGTGCCAGCAGCGCCGGCTTGTCCAGGGGGCGCCAGGCAGATACGCAGTATTTT. As protein: CASSAGLSRGRQADTQYF.

This clone was seen a few times. The rearrangement joins TRBV21-1 to TRBJ2-1; the table's D call, TRBD1, was not checked against the DNA. TRBV21-1 is a pseudogene segment. CDR3 length: 15 amino acids. The CDR3 region is CASSLTGSGGDEQFF. CDR3 DNA: TGTGCCAGCAGTCTTACAGGGAGTGGAGGAGATGAGCAGTTCTTC.

V gene TRBV7-2 combines with J gene TRBJ2-5, with D perhaps matching TRBD2 (5 bases). V gave up 0 bases and J gave up 4 bases, with 12 bases separating them. Germline CDR1 and CDR2: SGHTA and FQGNSA. There are 15 residues in the CDR3. DNA for the CDR3: TGTGCCAGCAGCTTAGCGCGGGCAGGAAGAGAGACCCAGTACTTC. Translated, it gives CASSLARAGRETQYF.

The CDR3 reads CASSQSLPGQRQSNYGYTF. The DNA for the CDR3 is TGCGCCAGCAGTCAATCTTTACCGGGACAGCGCCAATCTAACTATGGCTACACCTTC. The chain has TRBV23-1 and TRBJ1-2; 7 bases are a match to TRBD1. TRBV23-1 is labeled an ORF, and its function is uncertain. The junction had 13 bases not matched to a gene; V was cut back by 0 bases and J by 0 bases. This CDR3 contains 19 residues.

The V gene is TRBV2, the J gene TRBJ2-2; unclear D gene. This CDR3 contains 16 residues. Trimming shortened V by 2 bases and J by 3 bases, and 13 bases separated the two germline ends. Germline CDR1 SNHLY, CDR2 FYNNEI. The CDR3 reads CASSESPNPDTGELFF. For the CDR3, the DNA is TGTGCCAGCAGTGAATCTCCCAACCCGGACACCGGGGAGCTGTTTTTT.

J is TRBJ1-5 and V is TRBV6-6, with D maybe TRBD1 (6 bases). The germline V and J ends were trimmed by 5 bases and 7 bases, with 15 bases remaining between them. From germline, CDR1 is MNHNY and CDR2 SVGAGI (reference sequence). The CDR3 sequence is 14 residues long. The CDR3 DNA follows: TGTGCCAGCAGTCGTACAGGGCTAGAACAGCCCCAGCATTTT. Translation: CASSRTGLEQPQHF.

This chain links TRBV29-1 with TRBJ2-7; 13 bases are a match to TRBD2. Germline CDR1 and CDR2: SQVTM and ANQGSEA. Germline trimming cut 7 bases from V and 1 base from J; bases unmatched to any gene: 13. This CDR3 contains 17 residues. CDR3 in DNA: TGCAGCGCTTCCAAACAGGGACTAGCGGGACGGTCCTACGAGCAGTACGTC. Translating gives CSASKQGLAGRSYEQYV.